This TCR beta chain was observed in a study of somatic mutations in cytotoxic T cells in rheumatoid arthritis. Study context: T-cell populations stained with V beta antibodies were in some cases flow-sorted at nearly 100% purity, including V beta1+ cells that were sequenced for TCRB. Findings of the study overall: Nobody knew which antigens the expanded CD8+ clones targeted. Some patients, about an eighth of the roughly 65, had a largest CD8+ clone that exceeded 20% of CD8+ cells.

Here immunoSEQ multiplex PCR was the method, and the copy in TCRdb shows in-frame clones only, minus some. The sample has tens of thousands of clones; around 83% are singletons. A remark on this clone: Antigen specificity is unknown.

Both CD4+ and CD8+ cells were separated through positive magnetic bead selection, and their purity was verified using flow cytometry. V lost 1 base and J lost 1, with 10 bases in between. CDR1 is SGHAT and CDR2 is FQDESV in the germline V gene (reference sequence). This CDR3 has 15 amino acids. The sequence was collected from an adult with rheumatoid arthritis. The sample comprised CD8+ T cells sorted from blood. V and J are TRBV11-1 and TRBJ1-1, with D unclear. The CDR3 loop is CASSLEEWGNTEAFF. Here the CDR3 DNA reads TGTGCCAGCAGCTTAGAAGAGTGGGGGAACACTGAAGCTTTCTTT.